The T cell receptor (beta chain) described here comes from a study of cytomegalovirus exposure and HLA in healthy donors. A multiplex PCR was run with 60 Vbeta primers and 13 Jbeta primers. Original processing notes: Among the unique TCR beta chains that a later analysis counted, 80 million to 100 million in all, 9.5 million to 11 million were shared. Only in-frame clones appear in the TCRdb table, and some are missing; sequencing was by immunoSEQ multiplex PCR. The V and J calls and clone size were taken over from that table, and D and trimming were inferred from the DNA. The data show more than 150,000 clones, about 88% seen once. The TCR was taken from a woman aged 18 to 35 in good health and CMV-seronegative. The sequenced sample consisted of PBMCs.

CDR3 region: CASSPSDSSPFNYGYTF. Written as DNA, the CDR3 is TGTGCCAGCAGTCCTTCGGACAGTTCCCCTTTCAACTATGGCTACACCTTC. The chain is built from TRBV28 and TRBJ1-2; D possibly corresponds to TRBD1 (6 bases). There are 17 residues in the CDR3. Trimming cost V 5 bases and J 2 bases, with 21 bases left between them. CDR1 is MDHEN, CDR2 SYDVKM, per germline.